Following are 18 T cell receptor beta chains from one sample sequenced in a study of shared clonotypes between healthy human individuals. The protocol was immunoSEQ multiplex PCR, while the TCRdb copy is restricted to in-frame clones and leaves out a portion. This sample yields approximately 470,000 clones, of which approximately 81% are seen a single time; roughly 13% belongs to the top ten. The material sequenced was PBMCs. The receptors stem from a woman in her 40s in good health. Some clones in this sample may be carry-over from other donors' samples.

DNA of the CDR3: TGTGCCAGCAGTCCAGTGACGAACACTGAAGCTTTCTTT. Translating it yields CASSPVTNTEAFF. This chain links TRBV7-9 with TRBJ1-1; D uncertain. V gave up 6 bases and J gave up 1 base, with 9 bases separating them. The CDR3 totals 13 residues. Germline lookup yields CDR1 SEHNR and CDR2 FQNEAQ (reference sequence).

This chain connects TRBV19 to TRBJ1-4, with 12 nucleotides matching TRBD1. CDR3 length equals 17 residues. Germline V gene sequence: CDR1 LNHDA, CDR2 SQIVND (reference sequence). Trimming removed 4 bases from V and 8 bases from J; junction bases left unmatched: 11. The CDR3 spells CASSTGTGGGRKEKLFF. The CDR3 DNA reads TGTGCCAGTAGTACCGGGACAGGGGGCGGTCGGAAGGAAAAACTGTTTTTT.

This rearrangement joins TRBV7-3 to TRBJ2-6; possibly TRBD1 for D (5 bases). Germline CDR1 and CDR2: SGHTA and FQGTGA. The CDR3 covers 15 residues. Between the trimmed V and J ends, which lost 8 bases and 2 bases, there was a span of 13 bases. Here the CDR3 reads CASSDSGAGANVLTF. DNA for the CDR3: TGTGCCAGCTCCGACAGTGGGGCTGGGGCCAACGTCCTGACTTTC.

This sequence joins TRBV7-2 and TRBJ1-2; D unresolved. CDR1 and CDR2 (germline): SGHTA, FQGNSA. Trimming removed 2 bases from V and 2 bases from J, with 9 bases in between. This CDR3 is built from 14 residues. The CDR3: CASSLWTVNYGYTF. The CDR3 DNA reads as TGTGCCAGCAGCTTATGGACGGTGAACTATGGCTACACCTTC.

This clone was detected only a few times. V is TRBV15 and J is TRBJ1-5, with TRBD1 matching over 8 bases. Germline CDR1 and CDR2: LNHNV and YYDKDF (reference sequence). The CDR3 spans 16 residues. The junction had 8 bases not matched to a gene; V was cut back by 5 bases and J by 2 bases. CDR3 sequence (DNA): TGTGCCACCAGCCTCGGGACAGGTCTACGCAATCAGCCCCAGCATTTT. The encoded protein is CATSLGTGLRNQPQHF.

V usage is TRBV13 and J usage is TRBJ2-7; no clear D. The CDR3 loop spans 15 amino acids. V was trimmed by 0 bases and J by 2 bases, leaving 11 bases between them. Germline V gives CDR1 PRHDT, CDR2 FYEKMQ (reference sequence). In nucleotides, the CDR3 is TGTGCCAGCAGCTTAGGCCGGGTATCCACCTACGAGCAGTACTTC. It codes for CASSLGRVSTYEQYF.

Comments on this clone: This sequence is one base from a far larger clone and is likely a read error. This chain uses TRBV28 with TRBJ2-3; no clear D. The V end lost 5 bases, the J end lost 2 bases, and 8 bases lay between the germline ends. This CDR3 spans 13 amino acids. The germline V gene has CDR1 MDHEN and CDR2 SYDVKM. The CDR3 loop is CASSLQTTDTQYF. The CDR3 nucleotides are TGTGCCAGCAGTCTTCAGACCACAGATACGCAGTATTTT.

Remarks on this clone: This clone may be a read error of a much larger clone one base away. The same CDR3 arises from other DNA sequences in this sample as well. This chain links TRBV14 with TRBJ2-7; TRBD2 is a possible D gene (5 bases). There are 20 residues in the CDR3. Germline CDR1 reads SGHDN; CDR2 reads FVKESK. Trimming shortened V by 1 base and J by 0 bases, and 25 bases separated the two germline ends. The CDR3 DNA follows: TGTGCCAGCAGCCAAGGCTTAGGGTCCGGGCTAGCTGGTTACTCCTACGAGCAGTACTTC. Its translation is CASSQGLGSGLAGYSYEQYF.

The chain links TRBV9 to TRBJ2-2; 8 nucleotides agree with TRBD1. Trimming at V came to 3 bases and at J to 0 bases, leaving 4 bases not matched to a gene. Germline V gene sequence: CDR1 SGDLS, CDR2 YYNGEE. The length of the CDR3 is 16 residues. The CDR3 nucleotides are TGTGCCAGCAGCGATCGCAGGGGGCCGAACACCGGGGAGCTGTTTTTT. It yields the protein CASSDRRGPNTGELFF.

A remark on this clone: The likely explanation is a read error, given a far larger clone one base away. The chain is built from TRBV27 and TRBJ1-5, with D unclear. Germline assignment: CDR1 MNHEY and CDR2 SMNVEV (reference sequence). This CDR3 is 15 amino acids long. The CDR3 protein is CAGSPLGVLSQPQHF. The DNA for the CDR3 is TGTGCCGGCAGCCCACTCGGGGTATTGTCCCAGCCCCAGCATTTT.

This chain links TRBV6-5 with TRBJ2-4; possibly TRBD2 for D (5 bases). Germline lookup yields CDR1 MNHEY and CDR2 SVGAGI. This CDR3 is built from 16 residues. V lost 4 bases, J lost 1 base, and 14 bases lay in between. The CDR3 coding sequence is TGTGCCAGCAGTTCCCTTTCCGGCGGGGCCAAAAACATTCAGTACTTC. It specifies CASSSLSGGAKNIQYF.

About this clone itself: A clone one base away is much larger, so this may be a read error. The chain couples TRBV6-1 to TRBJ2-3; TRBD2 is a possible D gene (6 bases). Germline lookup yields CDR1 MNHNS and CDR2 SASEGT. This CDR3 region has 13 residues. DNA of the CDR3: TGTGCCGGCAGTGCTCGGGAGACAGATACGCAGTATTTT. It specifies CAGSARETDTQYF.

This clone appeared once. This chain uses TRBV29-1 with TRBJ2-1, with 11 bases lining up with TRBD1. The CDR3 has 13 residues. Germline CDR1 and CDR2: SQVTM and ANQGSEA. The CDR3 nucleotides are TGCGGAGTCGGACAGGGGGCAGGTAATGAGCAGTTCTTC. Translating it yields CGVGQGAGNEQFF.

This clone was counted many times. The chain uses TRBV6-5 and TRBJ1-6; no reliable D call. Between the trimmed V and J ends, which lost 2 bases and 9 bases, there was a span of 11 bases. Per the germline V gene, CDR1 is MNHEY and CDR2 is SVGAGI. There are 14 residues in the CDR3. The CDR3 here is CASSYEAGGSPLHF. CDR3 bases: TGTGCCAGCAGTTACGAGGCAGGCGGTTCACCCCTCCACTTT.

This clone was seen ten or more times. V usage is TRBV10-2 and J usage is TRBJ2-2; a weak D match, TRBD1 (6 bases). Trimming pared 0 bases from V and 2 bases from J, leaving 19 bases between. CDR3 length equals 19 residues. CDR1 and CDR2 (germline): WSHSY, SAAADI. DNA for the CDR3: TGCGCCAGCAGTGAGTCCCCCTTGACAGGTTGGATAAACACCGGGGAGCTGTTTTTT. As protein: CASSESPLTGWINTGELFF.

The V gene is TRBV7-9, the J gene TRBJ1-4; D remains ambiguous. Germline CDR1 and CDR2: SEHNR and FQNEAQ (reference sequence). The CDR3 consists of 15 residues. Trimming pared 5 bases from V and 5 bases from J, leaving 15 bases between. The CDR3 reads CASSPPSSGNEKLFF. For the CDR3, the DNA is TGTGCCAGCAGCCCCCCCAGTAGCGGGAATGAAAAACTGTTTTTT.

This chain connects TRBV10-3 to TRBJ2-2, with 10 bases matching TRBD2. Germline-derived CDR1 and CDR2 are ENHRY and SYGVKD. CDR3 length: 17 residues. V dropped 1 base and J dropped 4; count of bases not matched to a gene: 6. CDR3 in amino acids: CAISEFPGLASTGELFF. The CDR3 DNA reads TGTGCCATCAGTGAGTTTCCGGGACTAGCGAGCACCGGGGAGCTGTTTTTT.

Comment on this clone: This sequence is one base from a far larger clone and is likely a read error. The CDR3 nucleotides read TGTGCCAGCAGTCCCGGGGCAGGGGTCGAGACCCAGTACTTC. Its translation: CASSPGAGVETQYF. This rearrangement joins TRBV6-5 to TRBJ2-5, with D perhaps TRBD1 (6 bases). This CDR3 spans 14 amino acids. Germline V gives CDR1 MNHEY, CDR2 SVGAGI. Trimming removed 5 bases at V and 5 bases at J, with 15 bases between.